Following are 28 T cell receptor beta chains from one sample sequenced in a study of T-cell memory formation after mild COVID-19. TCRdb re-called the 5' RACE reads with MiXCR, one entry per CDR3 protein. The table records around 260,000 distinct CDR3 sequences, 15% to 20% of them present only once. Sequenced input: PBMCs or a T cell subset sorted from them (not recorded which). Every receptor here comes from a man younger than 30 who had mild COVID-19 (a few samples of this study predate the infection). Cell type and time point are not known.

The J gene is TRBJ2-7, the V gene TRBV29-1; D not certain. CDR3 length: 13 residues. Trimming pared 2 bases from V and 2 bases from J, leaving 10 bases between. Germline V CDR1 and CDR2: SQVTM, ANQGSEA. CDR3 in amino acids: CSVELAVTYEQYV. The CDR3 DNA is TGCAGCGTTGAATTGGCAGTTACCTACGAGCAGTACGTC.

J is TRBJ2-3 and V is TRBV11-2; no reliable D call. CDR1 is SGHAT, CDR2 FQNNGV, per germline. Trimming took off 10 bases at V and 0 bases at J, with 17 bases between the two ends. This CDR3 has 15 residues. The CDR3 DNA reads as TGTGCCACTTTGAGGCAATACTCTAGCACAGATACGCAGTATTTT. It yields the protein CATLRQYSSTDTQYF.

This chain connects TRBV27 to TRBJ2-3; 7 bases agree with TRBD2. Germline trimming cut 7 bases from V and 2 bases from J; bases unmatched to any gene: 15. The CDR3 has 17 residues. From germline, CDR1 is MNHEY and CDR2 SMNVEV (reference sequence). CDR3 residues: CASIKEAAGLPTDTQYF. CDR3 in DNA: TGTGCCAGCATTAAAGAAGCAGCGGGACTACCCACAGATACGCAGTATTTT.

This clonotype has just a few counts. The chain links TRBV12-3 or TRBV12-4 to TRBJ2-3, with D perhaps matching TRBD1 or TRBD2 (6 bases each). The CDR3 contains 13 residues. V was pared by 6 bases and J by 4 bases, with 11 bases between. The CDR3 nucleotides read TGTGCCAGCAGGCTGAGGGGGGCAGATACGCAGTATTTT. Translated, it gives CASRLRGADTQYF.

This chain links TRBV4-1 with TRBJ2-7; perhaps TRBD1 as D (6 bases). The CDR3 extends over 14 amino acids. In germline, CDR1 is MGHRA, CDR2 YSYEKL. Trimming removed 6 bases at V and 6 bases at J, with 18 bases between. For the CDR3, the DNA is TGCGCCAGCAGGGCTGGCAGGGGATTTGGCGAGCAGTACTTC. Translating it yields CASRAGRGFGEQYF.

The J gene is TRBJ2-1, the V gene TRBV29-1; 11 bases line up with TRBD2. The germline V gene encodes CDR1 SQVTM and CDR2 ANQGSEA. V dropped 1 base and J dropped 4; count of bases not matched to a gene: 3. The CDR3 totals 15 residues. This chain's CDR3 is CSVEGASGGYNEQFF. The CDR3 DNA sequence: TGCAGCGTTGAAGGGGCTAGCGGGGGGTACAATGAGCAGTTCTTC.

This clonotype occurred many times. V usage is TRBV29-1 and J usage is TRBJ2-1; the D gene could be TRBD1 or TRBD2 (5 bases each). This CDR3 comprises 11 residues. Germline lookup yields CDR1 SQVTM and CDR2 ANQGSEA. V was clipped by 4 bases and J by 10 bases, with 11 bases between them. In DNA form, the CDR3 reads TGCAGCGTTGTGGGGGATAGAGAGCAGTTCTTC. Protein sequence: CSVVGDREQFF.

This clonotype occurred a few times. In DNA, the CDR3 is TGTGCCAGCAGTTTGCTAGCAGAAAGAGAGACCCAGTACTTC. Residues: CASSLLAERETQYF. This rearrangement joins TRBV12-3 or TRBV12-4 to TRBJ2-5, with D maybe TRBD2 (5 bases). CDR3 length equals 14 residues. Deletions cut 3 bases from V and 4 bases from J, with 12 bases between.

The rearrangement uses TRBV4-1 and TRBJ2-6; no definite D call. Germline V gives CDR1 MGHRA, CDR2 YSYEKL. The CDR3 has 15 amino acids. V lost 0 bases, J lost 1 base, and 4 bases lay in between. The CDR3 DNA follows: TGCGCCAGCAGCCAAGAGGAGTCTGGGGCCAACGTCCTGACTTTC. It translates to CASSQEESGANVLTF.

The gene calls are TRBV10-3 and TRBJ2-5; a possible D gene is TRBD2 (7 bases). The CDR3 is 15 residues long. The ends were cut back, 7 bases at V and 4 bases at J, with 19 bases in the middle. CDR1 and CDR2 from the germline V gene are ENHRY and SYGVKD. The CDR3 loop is CAIKDQRGGGETQYF. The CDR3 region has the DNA TGTGCCATCAAGGACCAGCGGGGAGGGGGAGAGACCCAGTACTTC.

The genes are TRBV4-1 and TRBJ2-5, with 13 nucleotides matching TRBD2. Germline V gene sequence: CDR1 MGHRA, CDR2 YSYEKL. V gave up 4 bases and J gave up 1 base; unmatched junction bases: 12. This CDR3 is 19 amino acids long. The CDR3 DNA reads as TGCGCCAGCAGCCGAAGGACTAGCGGGGGAAGGCTCTCCCAAGAGACCCAGTACTTC. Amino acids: CASSRRTSGGRLSQETQYF.

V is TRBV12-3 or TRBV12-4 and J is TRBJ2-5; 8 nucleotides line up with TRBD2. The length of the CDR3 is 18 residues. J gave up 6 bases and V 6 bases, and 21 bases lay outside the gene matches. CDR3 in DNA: TGTGCCAGCAGCGATCAAGCAGGCGGGGGGTATCAAGTGAAGACCCAGTACTTC. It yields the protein CASSDQAGGGYQVKTQYF.

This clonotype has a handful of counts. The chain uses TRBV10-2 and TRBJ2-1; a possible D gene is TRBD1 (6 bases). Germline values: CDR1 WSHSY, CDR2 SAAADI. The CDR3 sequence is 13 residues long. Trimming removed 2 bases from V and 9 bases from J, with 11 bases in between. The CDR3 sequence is CASSEGGRGEQFF. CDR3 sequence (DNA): TGCGCCAGCAGTGAGGGGGGCCGGGGTGAGCAGTTCTTC.

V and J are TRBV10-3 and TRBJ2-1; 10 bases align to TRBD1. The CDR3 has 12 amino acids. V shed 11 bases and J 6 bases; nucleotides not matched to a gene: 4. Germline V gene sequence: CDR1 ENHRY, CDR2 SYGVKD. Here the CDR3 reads CALRTGGNEQFF. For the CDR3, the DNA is TGTGCCCTGAGGACAGGGGGCAATGAGCAGTTCTTC.

In nucleotides, the CDR3 is TGTGCCAGCAGTCGAGTATCCGTCTACGAGCAGTACTTC. It translates to CASSRVSVYEQYF. The V call is TRBV6-2 or TRBV6-3, the J call TRBJ2-7; D is unclear. V lost 5 bases and J 3 bases, leaving 11 bases between the germline ends. The CDR3 covers 13 residues. Germline CDR1 MNHEY, CDR2 SVGEGT.

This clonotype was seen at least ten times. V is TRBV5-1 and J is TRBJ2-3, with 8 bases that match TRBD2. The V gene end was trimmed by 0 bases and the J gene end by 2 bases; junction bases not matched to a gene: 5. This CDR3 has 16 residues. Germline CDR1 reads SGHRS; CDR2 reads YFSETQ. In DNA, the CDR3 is TGCGCCAGCAGCTTGGAGCCTAGCGGGCTCACAGATACGCAGTATTTT. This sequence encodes CASSLEPSGLTDTQYF.

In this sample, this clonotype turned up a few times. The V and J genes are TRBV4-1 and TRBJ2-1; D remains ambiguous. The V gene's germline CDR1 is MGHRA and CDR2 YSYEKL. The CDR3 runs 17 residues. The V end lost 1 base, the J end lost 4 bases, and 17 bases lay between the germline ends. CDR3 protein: CASSQGSRISTYNEQFF. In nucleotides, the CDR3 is TGCGCCAGCAGCCAAGGGTCGCGGATCTCAACGTACAATGAGCAGTTCTTC.

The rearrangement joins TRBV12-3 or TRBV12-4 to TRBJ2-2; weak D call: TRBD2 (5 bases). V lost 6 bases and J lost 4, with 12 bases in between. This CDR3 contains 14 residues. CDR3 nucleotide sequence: TGTGCCAGCAGACCTCGGGGTAGCACCGGGGAGCTGTTTTTT. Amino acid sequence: CASRPRGSTGELFF.

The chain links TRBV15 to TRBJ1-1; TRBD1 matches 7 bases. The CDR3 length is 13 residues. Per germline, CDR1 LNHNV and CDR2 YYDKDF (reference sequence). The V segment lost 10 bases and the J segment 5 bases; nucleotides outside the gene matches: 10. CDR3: CARGETGRTEAFF. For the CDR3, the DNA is TGTGCCAGGGGGGAGACAGGGAGGACTGAAGCTTTCTTT.

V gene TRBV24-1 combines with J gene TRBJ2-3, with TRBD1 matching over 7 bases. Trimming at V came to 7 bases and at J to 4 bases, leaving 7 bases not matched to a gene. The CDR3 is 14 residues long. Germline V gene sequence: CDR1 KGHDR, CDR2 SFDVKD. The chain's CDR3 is CATRDDRAADTQYF. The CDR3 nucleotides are TGTGCCACCAGAGACGACAGGGCGGCAGATACGCAGTATTTT.

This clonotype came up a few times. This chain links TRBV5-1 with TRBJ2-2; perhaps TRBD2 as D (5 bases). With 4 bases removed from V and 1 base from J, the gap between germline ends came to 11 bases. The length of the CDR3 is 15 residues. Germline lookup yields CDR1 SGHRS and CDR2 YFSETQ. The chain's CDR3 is CASSTGGLNTGELFF. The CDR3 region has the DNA TGCGCCAGCAGCACCGGCGGACTGAACACCGGGGAGCTGTTTTTT.

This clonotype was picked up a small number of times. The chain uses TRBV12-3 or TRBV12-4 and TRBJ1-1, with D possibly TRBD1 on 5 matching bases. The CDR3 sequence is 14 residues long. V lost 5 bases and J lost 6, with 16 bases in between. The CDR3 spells CASSETRVGAEAFF. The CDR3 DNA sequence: TGTGCCAGCAGTGAGACCAGGGTTGGAGCTGAAGCTTTCTTT.

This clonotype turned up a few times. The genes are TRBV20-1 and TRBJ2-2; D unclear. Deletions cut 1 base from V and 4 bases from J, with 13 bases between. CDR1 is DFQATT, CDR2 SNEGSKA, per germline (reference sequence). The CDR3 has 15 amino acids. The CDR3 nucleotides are TGCAGTGCTAGAGTCCTCCTCAAGGGCACCGGGGAGCTGTTTTTT. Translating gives CSARVLLKGTGELFF.

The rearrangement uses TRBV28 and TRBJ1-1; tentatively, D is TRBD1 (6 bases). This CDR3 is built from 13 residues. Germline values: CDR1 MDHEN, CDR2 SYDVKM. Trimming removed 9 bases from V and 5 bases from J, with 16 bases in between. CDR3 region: CASLNRVPTEAFF. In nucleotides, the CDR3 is TGTGCCAGTCTTAACAGGGTGCCGACTGAAGCTTTCTTT.

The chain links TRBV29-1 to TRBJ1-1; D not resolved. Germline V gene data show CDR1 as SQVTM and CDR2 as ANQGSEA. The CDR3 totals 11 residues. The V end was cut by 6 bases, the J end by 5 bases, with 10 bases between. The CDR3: CSVRTGTEAFF. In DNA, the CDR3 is TGCAGCGTAAGAACGGGGACTGAAGCTTTCTTT.

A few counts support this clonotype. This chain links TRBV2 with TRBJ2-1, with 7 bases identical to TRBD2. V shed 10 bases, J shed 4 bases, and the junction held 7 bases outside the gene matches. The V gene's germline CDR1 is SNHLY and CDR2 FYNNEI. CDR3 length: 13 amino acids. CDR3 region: CATSGIDYNEQFF. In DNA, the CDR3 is TGTGCCACCAGCGGGATAGATTACAATGAGCAGTTCTTC.

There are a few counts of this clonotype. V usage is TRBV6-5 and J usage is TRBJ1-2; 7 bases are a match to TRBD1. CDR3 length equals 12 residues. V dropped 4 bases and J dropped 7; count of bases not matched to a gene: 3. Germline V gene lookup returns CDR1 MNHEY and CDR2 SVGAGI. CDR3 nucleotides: TGTGCCAGCAGTTCGACAGGGTCTGGCTACACCTTC. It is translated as CASSSTGSGYTF.

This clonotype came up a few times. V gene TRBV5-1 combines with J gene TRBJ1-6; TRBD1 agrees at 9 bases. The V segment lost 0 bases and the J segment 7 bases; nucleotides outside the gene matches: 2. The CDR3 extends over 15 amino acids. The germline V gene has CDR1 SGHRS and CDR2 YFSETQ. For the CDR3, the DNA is TGCGCCAGCAGCTTGGGACAGGGGGTCAATTCACCCCTCCACTTT. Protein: CASSLGQGVNSPLHF.